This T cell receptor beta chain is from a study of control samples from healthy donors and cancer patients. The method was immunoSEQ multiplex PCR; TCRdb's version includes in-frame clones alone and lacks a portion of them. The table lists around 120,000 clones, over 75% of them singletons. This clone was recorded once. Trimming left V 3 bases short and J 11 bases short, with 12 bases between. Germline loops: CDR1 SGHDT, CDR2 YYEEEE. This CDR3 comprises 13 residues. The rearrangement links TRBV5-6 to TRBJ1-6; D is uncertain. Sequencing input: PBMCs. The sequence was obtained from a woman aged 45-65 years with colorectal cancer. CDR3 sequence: CASSSGGGTPLHF. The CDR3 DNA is TGTGCCAGCAGCTCTGGTGGTGGAACACCCCTCCACTTT.